This TCR beta chain is from a study of T cell changes during pregnancy in multiple sclerosis. Losses at the gene ends were 3 bases for V and 12 bases for J; bases not matched to a gene: 5. This CDR3 contains 14 residues. Germline-derived CDR1 and CDR2 are MNHNS and SASEGT. Here immunoSEQ multiplex PCR was the method, and the copy in TCRdb shows in-frame clones only, minus some. Of over 10,000 clones in the sample, roughly 88% were seen once. This sequence joins TRBV6-1 and TRBJ1-4; TRBD1 aligns across 12 bases. This specimen was CD8+ T cells from peripheral blood mononuclear cells, taken in the second trimester of pregnancy. The TCR comes from a female donor in good health, enrolled as a control in a pregnancy study. Here the CDR3 reads CASSEGQGAEELFF. The CDR3 region has the DNA TGTGCCAGCAGTGAGGGACAGGGGGCAGAGGAACTGTTTTTT.